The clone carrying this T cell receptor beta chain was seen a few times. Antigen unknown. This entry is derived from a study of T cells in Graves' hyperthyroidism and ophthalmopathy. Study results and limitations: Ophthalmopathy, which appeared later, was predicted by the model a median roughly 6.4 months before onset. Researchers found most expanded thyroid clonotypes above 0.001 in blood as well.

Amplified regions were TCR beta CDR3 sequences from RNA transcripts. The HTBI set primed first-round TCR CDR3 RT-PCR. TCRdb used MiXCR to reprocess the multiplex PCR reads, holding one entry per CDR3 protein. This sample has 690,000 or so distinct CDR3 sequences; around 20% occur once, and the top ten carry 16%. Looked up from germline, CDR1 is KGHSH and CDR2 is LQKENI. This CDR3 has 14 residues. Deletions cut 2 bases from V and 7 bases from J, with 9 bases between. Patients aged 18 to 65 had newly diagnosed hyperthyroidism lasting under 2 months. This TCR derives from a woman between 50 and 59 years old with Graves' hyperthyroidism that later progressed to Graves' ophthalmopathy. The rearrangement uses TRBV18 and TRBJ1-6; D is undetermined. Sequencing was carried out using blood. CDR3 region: CASSPMDGNSPLHF. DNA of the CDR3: TGTGCCAGCTCACCAATGGATGGAAATTCACCCCTCCACTTT.